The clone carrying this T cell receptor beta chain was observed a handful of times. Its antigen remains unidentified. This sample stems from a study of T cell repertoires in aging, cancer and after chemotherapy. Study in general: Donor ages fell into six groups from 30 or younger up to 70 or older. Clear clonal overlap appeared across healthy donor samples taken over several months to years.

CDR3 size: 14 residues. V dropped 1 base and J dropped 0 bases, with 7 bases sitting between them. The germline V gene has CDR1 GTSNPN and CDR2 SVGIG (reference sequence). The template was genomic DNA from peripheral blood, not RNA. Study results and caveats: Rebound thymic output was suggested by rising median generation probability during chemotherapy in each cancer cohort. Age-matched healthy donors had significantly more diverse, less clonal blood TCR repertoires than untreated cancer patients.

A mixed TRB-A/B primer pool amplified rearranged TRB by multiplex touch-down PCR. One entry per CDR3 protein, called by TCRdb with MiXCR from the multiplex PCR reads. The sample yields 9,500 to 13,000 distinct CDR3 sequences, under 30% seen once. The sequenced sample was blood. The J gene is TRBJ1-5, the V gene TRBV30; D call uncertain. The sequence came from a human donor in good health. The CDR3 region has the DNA TGTGCCTGGAGTGACGGATTTAGCAATCAGCCCCAGCATTTT. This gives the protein CAWSDGFSNQPQHF.